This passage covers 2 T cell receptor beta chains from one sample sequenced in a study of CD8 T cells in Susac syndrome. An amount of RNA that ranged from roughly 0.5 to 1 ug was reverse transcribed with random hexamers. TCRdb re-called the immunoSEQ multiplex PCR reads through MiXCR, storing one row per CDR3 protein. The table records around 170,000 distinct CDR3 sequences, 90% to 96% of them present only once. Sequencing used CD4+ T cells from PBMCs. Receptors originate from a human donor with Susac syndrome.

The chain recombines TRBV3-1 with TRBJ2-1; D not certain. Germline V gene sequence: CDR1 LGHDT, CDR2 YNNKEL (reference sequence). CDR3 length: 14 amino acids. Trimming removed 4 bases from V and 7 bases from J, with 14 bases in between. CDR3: CASSPGLTENEQFF. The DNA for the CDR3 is TGTGCCAGCAGCCCCGGCCTTACGGAAAATGAGCAGTTCTTC.

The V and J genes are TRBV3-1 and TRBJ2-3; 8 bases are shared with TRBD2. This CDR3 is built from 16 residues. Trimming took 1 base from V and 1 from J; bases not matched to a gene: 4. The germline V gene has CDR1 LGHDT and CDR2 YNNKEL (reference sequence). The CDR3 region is CASSQAGAGGTDTQYF. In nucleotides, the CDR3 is TGTGCCAGCAGCCAAGCGGGAGCGGGGGGCACAGATACGCAGTATTTT.